Presented here are 17 T cell receptor beta chains from one specimen sequenced in a study of response to subunit inactivated influenza vaccine. TCRdb re-analysed the RT-PCR reads in MiXCR, keeping a single row per CDR3 protein. The sample holds 550,000 to 800,000 distinct CDR3 sequences, about 15% seen once. The sample in question was PBMCs from blood, obtained about 13 days after vaccination. Every receptor here comes from a man aged 45-65 years who received an inactivated influenza vaccine.

This clonotype was seen ten or more times. The rearrangement links TRBV4-2 to TRBJ2-1; 9 positions agree with TRBD2. J gave up 6 bases and V 4 bases, and 4 bases lay outside the gene matches. Germline-derived CDR1 and CDR2 are LGHNA and YNFKEQ. The CDR3 spans 14 residues. The CDR3 DNA reads TGTGCCAGCAGCCTAGCGGGAGTCGGCAATGAGCAGTTCTTC. Translating it yields CASSLAGVGNEQFF.

The V and J genes are TRBV24-1 and TRBJ2-5, with 7 bases aligning to TRBD2. Germline-derived CDR1 and CDR2 are KGHDR and SFDVKD. This CDR3 has 13 amino acids. Germline trimming cut 8 bases from V and 1 base from J; bases unmatched to any gene: 3. Here the CDR3 reads CATMVAGQETQYF. The CDR3 bases are TGTGCCACCATGGTAGCGGGCCAAGAGACCCAGTACTTC.

This clonotype was recorded a few times. The chain carries TRBV6-2 or TRBV6-3 and TRBJ2-1; D is perhaps TRBD1 (6 bases). Germline-derived CDR1 and CDR2 are MNHEY and SVGEGT. V lost 6 bases and J lost 3, with 15 bases in between. This CDR3 spans 15 amino acids. CDR3 nucleotides: TGTGCCAGCAGAGAACAGGGTGAGGTCTACAATGAGCAGTTCTTC. This sequence encodes CASREQGEVYNEQFF.

The V call is TRBV4-2, the J call TRBJ1-5; D is ambiguous. Germline CDR1 LGHNA, CDR2 YNFKEQ. The CDR3 runs to 13 residues. Trimming shortened V by 0 bases and J by 2 bases, and 2 bases separated the two germline ends. The CDR3 reads CASSQERNQPQHF. The DNA for the CDR3 is TGTGCCAGCAGCCAAGAACGCAATCAGCCCCAGCATTTT.

The rearrangement uses TRBV5-5 and TRBJ2-7; D gene uncertain. Trimming took off 2 bases at V and 4 bases at J, with 10 bases between the two ends. The V gene's germline CDR1 is SGHKS and CDR2 YYEKEE (reference sequence). The CDR3 contains 13 residues. The CDR3 protein is CASSFGNQYEQYF. The CDR3 region has the DNA TGTGCCAGCAGCTTTGGCAACCAATACGAGCAGTACTTC.

The table lists this clonotype with many counts. This chain joins TRBV4-1 and TRBJ2-5; weak D call: TRBD1 (5 bases). The CDR3 is made up of 15 amino acids. V was pared by 3 bases and J by 5 bases, with 16 bases between. Germline CDR1 MGHRA, CDR2 YSYEKL. CDR3 in amino acids: CASSHLRAAVETQYF. CDR3 bases: TGCGCCAGCAGCCACCTCAGGGCGGCGGTGGAGACCCAGTACTTC.

In its sample, this clonotype was seen a few times. The rearrangement joins TRBV29-1 to TRBJ2-1; 9 bases are a match to TRBD1. This CDR3 has 15 residues. V gave up 3 bases and J gave up 10 bases; unmatched junction bases: 13. Germline lookup yields CDR1 SQVTM and CDR2 ANQGSEA. The CDR3 DNA sequence: TGCAGCGTTGATCCCGGGACAGGGCACCATTTGGAGCAGTTCTTC. Translating it yields CSVDPGTGHHLEQFF.

This clonotype was counted a few times. The rearrangement uses TRBV7-8 and TRBJ2-5, with no clear D. Germline CDR1 SGHVS, CDR2 FQNEAQ. The germline V and J ends were trimmed by 2 bases and 4 bases, with 5 bases remaining between them. This CDR3 is 12 amino acids long. CDR3: CASSLISETQYF. DNA for the CDR3: TGTGCCAGCAGCTTAATATCAGAGACCCAGTACTTC.

This chain links TRBV5-1 with TRBJ2-1, with D perhaps TRBD2 (6 bases). V lost 0 bases, J lost 1 base, and 11 bases lay in between. Germline values: CDR1 SGHRS, CDR2 YFSETQ. The CDR3 loop spans 16 amino acids. CDR3 region: CASSLGGTTSYNEQFF. The CDR3 region has the DNA TGCGCCAGCAGCTTGGGCGGGACGACATCCTACAATGAGCAGTTCTTC.

The chain combines TRBV11-2 with TRBJ2-7; D is unresolved. Looked up from germline, CDR1 is SGHAT and CDR2 is FQNNGV. Trimming left V 5 bases short and J 7 bases short, with 18 bases between. The CDR3 has 14 amino acids. Written as DNA, the CDR3 is TGTGCCAGCAGCCCCCAACTGGCAGGTGGGGAGCAGTACTTC. Residues: CASSPQLAGGEQYF. The full variable domain, with the rest looked up from reference TRBV11-2 and TRBJ2-7, is EAGVAQSPRYKIIEKRQSVAFWCNPISGHATLYWYQQILGQGPKLLIQFQNNGVVDDSQLPKDRFSAERLKGVDSTLKIQPAKLEDSAVYLCASSPQLAGGEQYFGPGTRLTVT.

The V and J genes are TRBV5-1 and TRBJ2-1; 10 nucleotides line up with TRBD2. Germline CDR1 is SGHRS and CDR2 is YFSETQ. V gave up 1 base and J gave up 7 bases; unmatched junction bases: 2. The CDR3 consists of 14 residues. CDR3 region: CASSLLLAGNEQFF. CDR3 bases: TGCGCCAGCAGCTTGCTACTAGCGGGGAATGAGCAGTTCTTC. Full variable domain (rest looked up from reference TRBV5-1 and TRBJ2-1): KAGVTQTPRYLIKTRGQQVTLSCSPISGHRSVSWYQQTPGQGLQFLFEYFSETQRNKGNFPGRFSGRQFSNSRSEMNVSTLELGDSALYLCASSLLLAGNEQFFGPGTRLTVL.

The sample holds many counts of this clonotype. The rearrangement joins TRBV29-1 to TRBJ2-5; no firm D call. The CDR3 has 12 amino acids. V lost 4 bases to trimming and J lost 4 bases, with 10 bases between them. From germline, CDR1 is SQVTM and CDR2 ANQGSEA. CDR3 loop: CSVVGNGETQYF. As DNA, the CDR3 is TGCAGCGTTGTTGGTAACGGAGAGACCCAGTACTTC.

This clonotype has a handful of counts. The genes are TRBV6-2 or TRBV6-3 and TRBJ2-1; D is ambiguous. Germline assignment: CDR1 MNHEY and CDR2 SVGEGT. The ends were cut back, 4 bases at V and 8 bases at J, with 12 bases in the middle. The CDR3 length is 13 residues. The CDR3 is CASSWARLYEQFF. CDR3 bases: TGTGCCAGCAGTTGGGCTAGGTTGTATGAGCAGTTCTTC.

This clonotype was counted between two and nine times. V gene TRBV3-1 combines with J gene TRBJ2-7; either TRBD1 or TRBD2 may supply D (5 bases each). V lost 3 bases and J 2 bases, leaving 14 bases between the germline ends. Germline loops: CDR1 LGHDT, CDR2 YNNKEL (reference sequence). CDR3 length: 15 residues. CDR3 in DNA: TGTGCCAGCAGCCAGGGGGTGGGGCCTGCCTACGAGCAGTACTTC. This codes for CASSQGVGPAYEQYF.

A few counts support this clonotype. The genes are TRBV7-2 and TRBJ2-7, with D perhaps assigned TRBD1 or TRBD2 (6 bases each). The V and J ends lost 2 bases and 4 bases respectively, with 9 bases between them. This CDR3 has 13 amino acids. Looked up from germline, CDR1 is SGHTA and CDR2 is FQGNSA. The CDR3 loop is CASSLKGGYEQYF. CDR3 coding DNA: TGTGCCAGCAGCTTAAAAGGGGGGTACGAGCAGTACTTC.

The rearrangement uses TRBV12-3 or TRBV12-4 and TRBJ2-2; TRBD1 aligns across 7 bases. Unmatched junction bases numbered 4, after V lost 6 bases and J lost 0 bases. The CDR3 is 15 residues long. CDR3 sequence reads: CASRQGTANTGELFF. The CDR3 region has the DNA TGTGCCAGCAGACAGGGGACGGCGAACACCGGGGAGCTGTTTTTT.

The chain employs TRBV7-2 and TRBJ2-2; D is perhaps TRBD2 (6 bases). Germline V gene data show CDR1 as SGHTA and CDR2 as FQGNSA. CDR3 length: 16 residues. The V end was cut by 3 bases, the J end by 5 bases, with 16 bases between. The CDR3 DNA is TGTGCCAGCAGCTTTATCCCGGGAGTAGGAACCGGGGAGCTGTTTTTT. As protein: CASSFIPGVGTGELFF.